This TCR beta chain was identified during a study of early T cells in non-severe SARS-CoV-2 infection. This clonotype came up many times. TCRdb independently ran MiXCR on the 5' RACE reads; one entry per CDR3 protein. The table lists about 63,000 distinct CDR3 sequences, roughly 13% of them singletons. Sequenced input: whole blood. The source is an adult who was a healthcare worker with PCR-confirmed SARS-CoV-2 infection or an uninfected control (not recorded which).

CDR3 residues: CASFSPRAAGTEAFF. The CDR3 coding sequence is TGTGCCAGCTTCTCCCCGAGGGCTGCTGGCACTGAAGCTTTCTTT. The J gene is TRBJ1-1, the V gene TRBV18, with D unclear. Trimming shortened V by 7 bases and J by 4 bases, and 19 bases separated the two germline ends. Germline V gene lookup returns CDR1 KGHSH and CDR2 LQKENI. The CDR3 contains 15 residues.